This is a list of T cell receptor beta chains from one sample in a study of blood T cells in healthy people across ages. In TCRdb, the 5' RACE reads were re-called with MiXCR into one record per CDR3 protein. This repertoire shows over a million distinct CDR3 sequences, about 23% found once; its top ten account for around 0.75%. These data were also filed under a second study, of T cells of mothers and their children.

Sequenced: blood. The receptors shown here come from a girl aged 2-9 years in good health. CDR3s include the opening cysteine and the closing phenylalanine or tryptophan. The D gene is left open where the match is weak. Some rows mark clone size as missing; the rest say once, few, many or name a class of expanded clone.

j_call d_call clone_size v_call cdr3_nt cdr3_aa
TRBJ1-1 TRBD1 . TRBV7-9 TGTGCCAGCAGCCTCGGACAGGGGGCGAGTACTGAAGCTTTCTTT CASSLGQGASTEAFF
TRBJ2-5 . . TRBV5-1 TGCGCCAGCAGCTTGAACCAAATTGGTCGCCAAGAGACCCAGTACTTC CASSLNQIGRQETQYF
TRBJ2-1 . . TRBV20-1 TGCAGTGCTTCGCTGGGACTCGGGGATGAGCAGTTCTTC CSASLGLGDEQFF
TRBJ2-1 TRBD2 . TRBV29-1 TGCAGCGTTGAAGGGACTAGCGGGAGATTCCGAAATGAGCAGTTCTTC CSVEGTSGRFRNEQFF
TRBJ1-5 . few TRBV7-2 TGTGCCAGCAGCTTAGAACAGTATAGCAATCAGCCCCAGCATTTT CASSLEQYSNQPQHF
TRBJ2-6 TRBD1 . TRBV29-1 TGCAGCGCCCATACCGGGACAGGACCCTCTGGGGCCAACGTCCTGACTTTC CSAHTGTGPSGANVLTF
TRBJ2-4 . . TRBV12-3/TRBV12-4 TGTGCCAGCAGTTTAAGACACGCGAACATTCAGTACTTC CASSLRHANIQYF
TRBJ2-1 . . TRBV4-1 TGCGCCAGCCAACCAAACTTACAGGAGTACTACAATGAGCAGTTCTTC CASQPNLQEYYNEQFF
TRBJ2-1 . . TRBV15 TGTGCCACCAGCAGAGATCGGCTGGCCAACAATGAGCAGTTCTTC CATSRDRLANNEQFF
TRBJ2-5 . few TRBV3-1 TGTGCCAGCAGCCAGTGGAGGGAGACCCAGTACTTC CASSQWRETQYF
TRBJ2-2 TRBD1 few TRBV5-5 TGTGCCAGCAGCGCCCCAGGGGGCGCGCACACCGGGGAGCTGTTTTTT CASSAPGGAHTGELFF
TRBJ1-6 TRBD1 few TRBV4-2 TGTGCCAGCAGCCCAGAAGGGACAGGAGTGGGGTCACCCCTCCACTTT CASSPEGTGVGSPLHF
TRBJ2-1 . once TRBV24-1 TGTGCCACCAGTGATCCCCCCAGCGGAAGCTCCTACAATGAGCAGTTCTTC CATSDPPSGSSYNEQFF
TRBJ2-7 . . TRBV28 TGTGCCAGCGGGGTTCCGGGACGGGTTCACTACGAGCAGTACTTC CASGVPGRVHYEQYF
TRBJ2-4 . . TRBV20-1 TGCAGTGTAGTTAGGGGTTCGAACATTCAGTACTTC CSVVRGSNIQYF
TRBJ2-1 TRBD2 . TRBV27 TGTGCCAGCAGTCCAATAGCGGGAGGGCGACCTGATGAGCAGTTCTTC CASSPIAGGRPDEQFF
TRBJ1-6 . . TRBV27 TGTGCCAGCCGGACTGCTAGCTCCTATAATCCACCCCTCCACTTT CASRTASSYNPPLHF
TRBJ1-4 . . TRBV7-8 TGTGCCAGCAGTCTCACGTTTAGACAAGACCCAACTAATGAAAAACTGTTTTTT CASSLTFRQDPTNEKLFF
TRBJ2-7 TRBD1 . TRBV7-2 TGTGCCAGCAGCCTAGGGACAGCGGAGAGCTCCTACGAGCAGTACTTC CASSLGTAESSYEQYF